Below, one TCR beta chain is given with its context. Original analysis: Amplification from reference gene primers served as the basis for estimated nucleated cell counts. The data were produced by immunoSEQ multiplex PCR, yet TCRdb's version contains in-frame clones alone and is incomplete. The DNA was the basis for D and trimming; V, J and clone size are from that table. The sample consists of fewer than 300,000 clones, roughly 84% of them appearing once. Germline V gives CDR1 LNHDA, CDR2 SQIVND (reference sequence). Trimming cost V 10 bases and J 6 bases; bases outside gene matches: 12. This CDR3 region has 15 residues. This entry belongs to a study of blood T cell repertoires in COVID-19.

V and J are TRBV19 and TRBJ1-5, with 10 bases identical to TRBD1. This sequence originates from a woman aged 18 to 35 with acute or convalescent COVID-19. The sequenced sample was peripheral blood. The CDR3 is CATNPGTGVGQPQHF. In nucleotides, the CDR3 is TGTGCCACCAACCCTGGGACAGGGGTAGGTCAGCCCCAGCATTTT.